These 2 T cell receptor beta chains were all obtained from the same sample, sequenced in a study of technical replicates of blood from four donors. Sequenced by immunoSEQ multiplex PCR; TCRdb stores in-frame clones only, minus some. The sample carries 55,000 to 60,000 clones, over 85% recorded once. What was sequenced was PBMCs. The origin of the receptors is a human donor in good health. Some clones in this sample may be carry-over from other donors' samples.

This clone was counted a single time. The chain employs TRBV27 and TRBJ1-5; D possibly corresponds to TRBD1 (5 bases). This CDR3 has 16 amino acids. Trimming removed 5 bases from V and 3 bases from J, with 17 bases in between. Germline V lookup: CDR1 MNHEY, CDR2 SMNVEV (reference sequence). The DNA for the CDR3 is TGTGCCAGCAGTCCCCGGGGAGGGGCGACCAATCAGCCCCAGCATTTT. This sequence encodes CASSPRGGATNQPQHF.

This chain uses TRBV5-1 with TRBJ2-1; the match to TRBD2 covers 13 bases. Trimming took 4 bases from V and 8 from J; bases not matched to a gene: 9. The CDR3 totals 16 residues. Germline V CDR1 and CDR2: SGHRS, YFSETQ. In DNA form, the CDR3 reads TGCGCCAGCAGCCTGGGGACTAGCGGGGTCAAGTATGAGCAGTTCTTC. This translates into CASSLGTSGVKYEQFF.